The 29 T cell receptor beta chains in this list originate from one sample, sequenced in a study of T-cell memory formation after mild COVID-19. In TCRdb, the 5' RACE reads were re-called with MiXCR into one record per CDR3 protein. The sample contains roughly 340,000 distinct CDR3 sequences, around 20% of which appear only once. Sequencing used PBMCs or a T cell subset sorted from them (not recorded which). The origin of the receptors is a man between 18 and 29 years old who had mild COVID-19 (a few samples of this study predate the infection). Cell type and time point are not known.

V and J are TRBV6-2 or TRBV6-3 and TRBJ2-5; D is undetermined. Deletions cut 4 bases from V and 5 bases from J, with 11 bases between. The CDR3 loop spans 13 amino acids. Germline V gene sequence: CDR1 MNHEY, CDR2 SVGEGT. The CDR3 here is CASSSNKAETQYF. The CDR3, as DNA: TGTGCCAGCAGTTCCAACAAAGCGGAGACCCAGTACTTC.

Here the CDR3 DNA reads TGTGCCAGCAGTTCTATCAAATCGGGGACCCTAGCGGGGATCTACAATGAGCAGTTCTTC. Amino acid sequence: CASSSIKSGTLAGIYNEQFF. The chain carries TRBV11-2 and TRBJ2-1, with TRBD2 identical over 9 bases. The CDR3 runs to 20 residues. Looked up from germline, CDR1 is SGHAT and CDR2 is FQNNGV. Trimming removed 6 bases from V and 3 bases from J; junction bases left unmatched: 21.

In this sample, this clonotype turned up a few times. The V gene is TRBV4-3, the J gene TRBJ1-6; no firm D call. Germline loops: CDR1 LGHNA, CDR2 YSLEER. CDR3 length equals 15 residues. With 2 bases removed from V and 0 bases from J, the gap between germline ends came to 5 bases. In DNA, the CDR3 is TGCGCCAGCAGCCAAAAGGGCTCCTATAATTCACCCCTCCACTTT. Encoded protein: CASSQKGSYNSPLHF.

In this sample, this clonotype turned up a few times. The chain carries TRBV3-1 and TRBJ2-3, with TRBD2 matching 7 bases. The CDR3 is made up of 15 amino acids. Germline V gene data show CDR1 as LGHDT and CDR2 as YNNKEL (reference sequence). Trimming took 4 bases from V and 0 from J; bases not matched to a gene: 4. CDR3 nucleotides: TGTGCCAGCAGCCCTACAGCGGGGAGCACAGATACGCAGTATTTT. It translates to CASSPTAGSTDTQYF.

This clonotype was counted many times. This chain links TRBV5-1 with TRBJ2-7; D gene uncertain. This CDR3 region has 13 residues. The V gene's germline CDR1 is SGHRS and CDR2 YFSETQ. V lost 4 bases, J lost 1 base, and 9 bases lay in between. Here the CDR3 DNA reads TGCGCCAGCAGCCTGGCCGGGTCCTACGAGCAGTACTTC. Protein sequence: CASSLAGSYEQYF.

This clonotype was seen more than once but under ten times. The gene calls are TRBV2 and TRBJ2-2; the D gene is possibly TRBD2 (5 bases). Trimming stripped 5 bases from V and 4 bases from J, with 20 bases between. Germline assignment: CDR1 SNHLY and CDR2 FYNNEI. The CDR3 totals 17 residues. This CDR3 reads CASSTSRQPLGTGELFF. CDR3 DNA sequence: TGTGCCAGCAGTACTAGTCGCCAACCCCTGGGCACCGGGGAGCTGTTTTTT. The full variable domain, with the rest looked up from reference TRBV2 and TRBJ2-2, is EPEVTQTPSHQVTQMGQEVILRCVPISNHLYFYWYRQILGQKVEFLVSFYNNEISEKSEIFDDQFSVERPDGSNFTLKIRSTKLEDSAMYFCASSTSRQPLGTGELFFGEGSRLTVL.

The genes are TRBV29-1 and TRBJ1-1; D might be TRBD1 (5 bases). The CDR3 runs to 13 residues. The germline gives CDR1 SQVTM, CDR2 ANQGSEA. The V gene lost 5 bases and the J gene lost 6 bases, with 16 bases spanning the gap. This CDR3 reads CSVQGRFIAEAFF. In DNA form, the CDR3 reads TGCAGCGTTCAGGGACGGTTTATCGCTGAAGCTTTCTTT.

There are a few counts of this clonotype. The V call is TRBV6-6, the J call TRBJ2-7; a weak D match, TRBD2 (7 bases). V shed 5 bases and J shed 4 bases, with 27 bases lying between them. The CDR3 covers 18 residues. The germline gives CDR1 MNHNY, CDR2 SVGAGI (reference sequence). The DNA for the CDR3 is TGTGCCAGCAGTATACCCAGTAGGGTGGGGGGGCGAAGTTACGAGCAGTACTTC. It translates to CASSIPSRVGGRSYEQYF.

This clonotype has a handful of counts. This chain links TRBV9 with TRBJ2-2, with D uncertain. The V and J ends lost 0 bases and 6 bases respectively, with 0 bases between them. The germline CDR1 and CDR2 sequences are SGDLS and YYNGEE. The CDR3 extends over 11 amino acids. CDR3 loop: CASSVAGELFF. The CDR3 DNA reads TGTGCCAGCAGCGTAGCCGGGGAGCTGTTTTTT.

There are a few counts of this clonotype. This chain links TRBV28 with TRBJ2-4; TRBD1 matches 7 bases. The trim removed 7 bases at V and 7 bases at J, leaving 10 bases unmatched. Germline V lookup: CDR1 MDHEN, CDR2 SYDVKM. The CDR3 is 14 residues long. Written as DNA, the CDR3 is TGTGCCAGCACTCCAACAGGGGTGACCAACATTCAGTACTTC. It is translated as CASTPTGVTNIQYF.

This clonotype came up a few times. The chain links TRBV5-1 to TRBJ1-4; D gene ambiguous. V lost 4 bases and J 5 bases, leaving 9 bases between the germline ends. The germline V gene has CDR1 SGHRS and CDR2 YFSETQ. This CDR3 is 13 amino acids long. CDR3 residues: CASSPAPNEKLFF. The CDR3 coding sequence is TGCGCCAGCAGCCCTGCCCCCAATGAAAAACTGTTTTTT.

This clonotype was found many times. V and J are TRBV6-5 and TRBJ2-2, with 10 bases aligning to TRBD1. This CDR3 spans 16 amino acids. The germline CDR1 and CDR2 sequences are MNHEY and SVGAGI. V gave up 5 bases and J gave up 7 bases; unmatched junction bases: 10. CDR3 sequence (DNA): TGTGCCAGCAGTGCCGTCGGGACAGGGGCGGGCGGGGAGCTGTTTTTT. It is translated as CASSAVGTGAGGELFF.

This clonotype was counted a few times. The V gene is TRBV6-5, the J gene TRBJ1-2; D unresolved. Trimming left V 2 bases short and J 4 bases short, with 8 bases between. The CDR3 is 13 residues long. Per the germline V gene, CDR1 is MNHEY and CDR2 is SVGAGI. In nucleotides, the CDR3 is TGTGCCAGCAGTTACGATCGGAGCTATGGCTACACCTTC. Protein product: CASSYDRSYGYTF.

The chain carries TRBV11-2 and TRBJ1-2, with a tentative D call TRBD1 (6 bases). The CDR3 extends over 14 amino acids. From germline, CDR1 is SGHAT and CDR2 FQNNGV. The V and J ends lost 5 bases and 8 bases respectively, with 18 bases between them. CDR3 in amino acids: CASSQEGGGGGYTF. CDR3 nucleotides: TGTGCCAGCAGCCAAGAGGGGGGAGGTGGCGGCTACACCTTC.

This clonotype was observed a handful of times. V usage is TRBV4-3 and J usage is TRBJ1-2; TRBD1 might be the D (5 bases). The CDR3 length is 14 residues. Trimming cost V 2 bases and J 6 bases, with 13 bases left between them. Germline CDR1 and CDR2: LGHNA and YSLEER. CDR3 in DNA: TGCGCCAGCAGCCAACTACCGGGGACTGATGGCTACACCTTC. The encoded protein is CASSQLPGTDGYTF.

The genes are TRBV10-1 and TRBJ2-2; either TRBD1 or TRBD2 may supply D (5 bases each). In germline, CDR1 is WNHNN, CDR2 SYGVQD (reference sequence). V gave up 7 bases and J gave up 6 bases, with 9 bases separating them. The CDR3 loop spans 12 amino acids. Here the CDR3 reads CASMGDAGELFF. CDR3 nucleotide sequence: TGCGCCAGCATGGGGGACGCCGGGGAGCTGTTTTTT.

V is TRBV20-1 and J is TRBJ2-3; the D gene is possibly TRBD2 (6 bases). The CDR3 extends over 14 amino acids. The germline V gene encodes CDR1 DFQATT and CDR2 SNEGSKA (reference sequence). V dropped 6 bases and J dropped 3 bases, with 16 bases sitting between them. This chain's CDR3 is CSAGGRLGTDTQYF. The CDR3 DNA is TGCAGTGCCGGGGGAAGGTTGGGGACAGATACGCAGTATTTT.

The CDR3 loop reads CATPPRPGTYGYTF. CDR3 DNA sequence: TGTGCCACCCCACCCCGTCCAGGGACTTATGGCTACACCTTC. The chain couples TRBV7-9 to TRBJ1-2; D is possibly TRBD1 (5 bases). Trimming removed 10 bases from V and 5 bases from J, with 20 bases in between. The CDR3 runs to 14 residues. Germline V CDR1 and CDR2: SEHNR, FQNEAQ (reference sequence).

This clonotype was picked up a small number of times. CDR3 loop: CASSKARGGGAADTQYF. For the CDR3, the DNA is TGCGCCAGCAGCAAGGCCCGGGGCGGGGGGGCCGCAGATACGCAGTATTTT. The chain joins TRBV10-2 to TRBJ2-3; 9 bases align to TRBD2. The CDR3 loop spans 17 amino acids. Germline CDR1 reads WSHSY; CDR2 reads SAAADI. V dropped 6 bases and J dropped 4; count of bases not matched to a gene: 14.

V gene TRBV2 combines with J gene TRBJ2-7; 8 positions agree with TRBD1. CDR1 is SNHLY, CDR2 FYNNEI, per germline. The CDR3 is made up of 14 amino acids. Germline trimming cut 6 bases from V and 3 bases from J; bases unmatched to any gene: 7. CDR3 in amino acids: CASRGTGLGYEQYF. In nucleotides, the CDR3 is TGTGCCAGCAGGGGGACAGGATTGGGCTACGAGCAGTACTTC.

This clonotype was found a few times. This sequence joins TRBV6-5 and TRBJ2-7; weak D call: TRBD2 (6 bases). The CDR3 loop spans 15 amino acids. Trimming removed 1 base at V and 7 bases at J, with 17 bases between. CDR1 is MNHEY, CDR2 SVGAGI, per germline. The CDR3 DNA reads TGTGCCAGCAGTTACTATGAGGGTCCGGGGGTGGAGCAGTACTTC. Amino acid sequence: CASSYYEGPGVEQYF.

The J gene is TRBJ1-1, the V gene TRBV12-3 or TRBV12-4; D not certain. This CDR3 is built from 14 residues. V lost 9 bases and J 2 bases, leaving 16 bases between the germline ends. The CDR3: CASRTGFGNTEAFF. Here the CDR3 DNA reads TGTGCCAGTCGCACGGGGTTTGGAAACACTGAAGCTTTCTTT.

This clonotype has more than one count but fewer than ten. The DNA for the CDR3 is TGTGCCAGCAGTTTAGCGCTGGGCGGGACAGGTCGAAAACTGTTTTTT. This gives the protein CASSLALGGTGRKLFF. V usage is TRBV12-3 or TRBV12-4 and J usage is TRBJ1-4, with TRBD1 matching over 8 bases. This CDR3 comprises 16 residues. V dropped 0 bases and J dropped 10; count of bases not matched to a gene: 10.

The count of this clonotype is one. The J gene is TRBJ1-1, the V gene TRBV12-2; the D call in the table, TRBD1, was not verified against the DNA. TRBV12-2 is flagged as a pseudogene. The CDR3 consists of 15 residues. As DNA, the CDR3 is TGTGCAAGTCGCCTTCCTGACAGGATGAACACTGAAGCTTTCTTT. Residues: CASRLPDRMNTEAFF.

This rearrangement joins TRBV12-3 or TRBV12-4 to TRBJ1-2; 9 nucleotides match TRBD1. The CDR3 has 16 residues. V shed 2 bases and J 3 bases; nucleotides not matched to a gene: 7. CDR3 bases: TGTGCCAGCAGTTTACACAGGGGGCCAGTGGACTATGGCTACACCTTC. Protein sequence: CASSLHRGPVDYGYTF.

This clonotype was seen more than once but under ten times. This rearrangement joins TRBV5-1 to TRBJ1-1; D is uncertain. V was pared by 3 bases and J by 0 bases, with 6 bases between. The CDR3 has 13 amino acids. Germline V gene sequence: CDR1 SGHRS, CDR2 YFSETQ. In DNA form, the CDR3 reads TGCGCCAGCAGCTGGAACATGAACACTGAAGCTTTCTTT. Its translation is CASSWNMNTEAFF. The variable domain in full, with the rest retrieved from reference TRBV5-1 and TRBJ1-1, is KAGVTQTPRYLIKTRGQQVTLSCSPISGHRSVSWYQQTPGQGLQFLFEYFSETQRNKGNFPGRFSGRQFSNSRSEMNVSTLELGDSALYLCASSWNMNTEAFFGQGTRLTVV.

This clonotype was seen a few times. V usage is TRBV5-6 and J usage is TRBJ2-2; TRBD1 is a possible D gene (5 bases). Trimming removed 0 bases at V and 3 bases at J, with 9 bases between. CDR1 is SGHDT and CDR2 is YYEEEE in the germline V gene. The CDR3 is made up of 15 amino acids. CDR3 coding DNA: TGTGCCAGCAGCTTGGACAGGCTATACACCGGGGAGCTGTTTTTT. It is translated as CASSLDRLYTGELFF.

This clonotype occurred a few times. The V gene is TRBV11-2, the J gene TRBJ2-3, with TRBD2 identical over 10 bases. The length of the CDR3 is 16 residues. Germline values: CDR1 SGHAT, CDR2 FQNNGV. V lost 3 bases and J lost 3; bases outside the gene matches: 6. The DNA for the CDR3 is TGTGCCAGCAGCTTTAGCGGGGGGCCGGGGACAGATACGCAGTATTTT. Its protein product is CASSFSGGPGTDTQYF.

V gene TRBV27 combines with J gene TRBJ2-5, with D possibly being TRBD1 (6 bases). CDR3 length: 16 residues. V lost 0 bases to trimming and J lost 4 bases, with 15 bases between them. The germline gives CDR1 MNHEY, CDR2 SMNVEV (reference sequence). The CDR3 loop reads CASSLSGEGRGETQYF. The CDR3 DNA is TGTGCCAGCAGTTTATCTGGTGAGGGCAGGGGAGAGACCCAGTACTTC.